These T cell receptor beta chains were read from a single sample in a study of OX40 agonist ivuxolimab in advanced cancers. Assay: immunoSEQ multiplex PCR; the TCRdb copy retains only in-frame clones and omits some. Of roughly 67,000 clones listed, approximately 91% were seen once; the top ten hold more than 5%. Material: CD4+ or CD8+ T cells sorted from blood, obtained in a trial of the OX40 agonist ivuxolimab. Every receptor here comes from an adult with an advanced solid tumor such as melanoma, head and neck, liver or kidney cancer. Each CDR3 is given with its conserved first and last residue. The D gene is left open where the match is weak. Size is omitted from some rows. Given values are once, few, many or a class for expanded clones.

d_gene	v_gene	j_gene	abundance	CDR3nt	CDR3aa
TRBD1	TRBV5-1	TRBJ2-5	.	TGCGCCAGCAGCTTGAGCGGGACAGGGGGCGGAGAGACCCAGTACTTC	CASSLSGTGGGETQYF
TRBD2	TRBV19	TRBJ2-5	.	TGTGCCAGTCGGCGGGGGGACCATCAAGAGACCCAGTACTTC	CASRRGDHQETQYF
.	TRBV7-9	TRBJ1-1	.	TGTGCCAGCAGCTTAGGGGTATCCATGAACACTGAAGCTTTCTTT	CASSLGVSMNTEAFF
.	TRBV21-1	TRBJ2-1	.	TGTGCCAGCAGCAAAGGCTTTATGGACGGACAATACAATGAGCAGTTCTTC	CASSKGFMDGQYNEQFF
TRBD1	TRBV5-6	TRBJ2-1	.	TGTGCCAGCAGCGAAACAGGGGGCACCAACAATGAGCAGTTCTTC	CASSETGGTNNEQFF
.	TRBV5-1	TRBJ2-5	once	TGCGCCAGCAGCTTGGATAGGGGCCAAACGGGGACCCAGTACTTC	CASSLDRGQTGTQYF
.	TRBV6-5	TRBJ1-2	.	TGTGCCAGCAGTTACTCGCGTTATAACTATGGCTACACCTTC	CASSYSRYNYGYTF
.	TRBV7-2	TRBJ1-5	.	TGTGCCAGCAGCCTGGGACCTTTGAACAATCAGCCCCAGCATTTT	CASSLGPLNNQPQHF
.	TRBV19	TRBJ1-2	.	TGTGCCAGTAGTATAGTGACCCGGCGATACTATGGCTACACCTTC	CASSIVTRRYYGYTF
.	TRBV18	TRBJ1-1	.	TGTGCCAGCTCAATAACCGGGACGGGCACTGAAGCTTTCTTT	CASSITGTGTEAFF
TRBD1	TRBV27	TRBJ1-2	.	TGTGCCAGCAGCTCCGACAGGGTCTATGGCTACACCTTC	CASSSDRVYGYTF
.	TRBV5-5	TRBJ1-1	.	TGTGCCAGCAGCTTGGCCCTGACAGGGAACACTGAAGCTTTCTTT	CASSLALTGNTEAFF
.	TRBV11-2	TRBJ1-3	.	TGTGCCAGCAGCTTAGATTTCCCCAGGGCCAGCATATATTTT	CASSLDFPRASIYF
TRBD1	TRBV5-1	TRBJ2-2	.	TGCGCCAGCAGCCCCGGGACAGGGATGGACACCGGGGAGCTGTTTTTT	CASSPGTGMDTGELFF
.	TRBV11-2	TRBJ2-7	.	TGTGCCAGCAGCTCCCTAAGTTCTGGCGGGGTATTCTACGAGCAGTACTTC	CASSSLSSGGVFYEQYF
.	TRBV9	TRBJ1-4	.	TGTGCCAGCAGCGAGACAGTGAGTTATGAAAAACTGTTTTTT	CASSETVSYEKLFF
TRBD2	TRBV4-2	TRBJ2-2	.	TGTGCCAGCAGCCAAGGGACTAGCGGGGGGGCGGACACCGGGGAGCTGTTTTTT	CASSQGTSGGADTGELFF
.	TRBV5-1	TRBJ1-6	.	TGCGCCAGCAGCGGGGGCCGGGACAATTCACCCCTCCACTTT	CASSGGRDNSPLHF
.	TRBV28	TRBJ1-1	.	TGTGCCAGCACCACGATAACTGAAGCTTTCTTT	CASTTITEAFF
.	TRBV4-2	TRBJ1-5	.	TGTGCCAGCAGCCAAGAGGGGGCTAATAGCAATCAGCCCCAGCATTTT	CASSQEGANSNQPQHF
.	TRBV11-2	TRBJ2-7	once	TGTGCCGGTGGGAGGCAGGGGGCCTACGAGCAGTACTTC	CAGGRQGAYEQYF
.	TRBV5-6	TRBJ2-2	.	TGTGCCAGCAGCTCCGCGAACACCGGGGAGCTGTTTTTT	CASSSANTGELFF
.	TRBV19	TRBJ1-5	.	TGTGCCAGTAGCTCGCAGGGGAGCAATCAGCCCCAGCATTTT	CASSSQGSNQPQHF
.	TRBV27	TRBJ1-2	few	TGTGCCAGCAGTTCGAGCAGCCCGATCTATGGCTACACCTTC	CASSSSSPIYGYTF
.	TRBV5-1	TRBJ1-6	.	TGCGCCAGCAGCTCGGACCCAGGTTCACCCCTCCACTTT	CASSSDPGSPLHF
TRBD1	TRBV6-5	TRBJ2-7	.	TGTGCCAGCAGTTATTCAGGGACAGGCAACTACGAGCAGTACTTC	CASSYSGTGNYEQYF
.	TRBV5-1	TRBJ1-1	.	TGCGCCAGCAGATCTCAGGGATTGAACACTGAAGCTTTCTTT	CASRSQGLNTEAFF
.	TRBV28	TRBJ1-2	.	TGTGCCAGCATGGGCTATGGCTACACCTTC	CASMGYGYTF
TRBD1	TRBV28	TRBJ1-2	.	TGTGCCAGCAGCAAGACAGGGGTCCTGTATGGCTACACCTTC	CASSKTGVLYGYTF
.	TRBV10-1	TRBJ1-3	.	TGCGCCAGCTTCCGGACGGGGCTGAGCTCTGGAAACACCATATATTTT	CASFRTGLSSGNTIYF
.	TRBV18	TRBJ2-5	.	TGTGCCAGCTCACCCGGTTGGGGGAGCGGAGAGACCCAGTACTTC	CASSPGWGSGETQYF
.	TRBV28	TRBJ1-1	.	TGTGCCAGCAGCTATGGATTCGCAGGGAGGAACACTGAAGCTTTCTTT	CASSYGFAGRNTEAFF
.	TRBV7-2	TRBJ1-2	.	TGTGCCAGCAGCTTAGCACAGCCAATCTATGGCTACACCTTC	CASSLAQPIYGYTF
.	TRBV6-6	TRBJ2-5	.	TGTGCCAGCAGTTACTCCAGGGCCCAAGAGACCCAGTACTTC	CASSYSRAQETQYF
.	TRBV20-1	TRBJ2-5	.	TGCAGTTGGCAGGGGCAAGAGACCCAGTACTTC	CSWQGQETQYF
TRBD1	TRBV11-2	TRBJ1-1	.	TGTGCCAGCGCTGCCCGCGGGACAGGGAAGGGGAACACTGAAGCTTTCTTT	CASAARGTGKGNTEAFF
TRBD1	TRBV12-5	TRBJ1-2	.	TGTGCTAGTGGTTTGGGGACAGGATACTATGGCTACACCTTC	CASGLGTGYYGYTF
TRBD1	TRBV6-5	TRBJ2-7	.	TGTGCCAGCAGTCGCAGGGGGCCCGGGGACGAGCAGTACTTC	CASSRRGPGDEQYF
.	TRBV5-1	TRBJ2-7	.	TGCGCCAGCAGCATCGATACCTACGAGCAGTACTTC	CASSIDTYEQYF
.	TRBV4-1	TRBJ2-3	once	TGCGCCAGCAGCCAAGTCAATTTAGTTAGCACAGATACGCAGTATTTT	CASSQVNLVSTDTQYF
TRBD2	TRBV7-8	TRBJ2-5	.	TGTGCCAGCGACACTAGCGGGGGTAGCCAAGAGACCCAGTACTTC	CASDTSGGSQETQYF
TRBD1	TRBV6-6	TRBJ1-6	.	TGTGCCAGCAGCGGCGGACAGGGGCTTAGTTCCCTCCACTTT	CASSGGQGLSSLHF
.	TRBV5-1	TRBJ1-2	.	TGCGCCAGCAGCGTCGACTCTCTAACTGGCTACACCTTC	CASSVDSLTGYTF
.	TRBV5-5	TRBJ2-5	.	TGTGCCAGCAGCTTGGACTGGGGGATGGGGGAGACCCAGTACTTC	CASSLDWGMGETQYF
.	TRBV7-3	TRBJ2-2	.	TGTGCCAGCAGCTTATTTCGGGAAGGAACCGGGGAGCTGTTTTTT	CASSLFREGTGELFF
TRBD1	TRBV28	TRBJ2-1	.	TGTGCCAGCAGTTTGGGGGACAGGAGGGGGTTCTTC	CASSLGDRRGFF
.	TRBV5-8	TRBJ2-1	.	TGTGCCAGCAGCCCAGGGGAGCGGTACAATGAGCAGTTCTTC	CASSPGERYNEQFF
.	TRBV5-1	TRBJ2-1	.	TGCGCCAGCAGCTTGGCCGGACCCACCTACAATGAGCAGTTCTTC	CASSLAGPTYNEQFF
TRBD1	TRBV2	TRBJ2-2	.	TGTGCCAGTAGGCCCGGGACAGCTACCGGGGAGCTGTTTTTT	CASRPGTATGELFF
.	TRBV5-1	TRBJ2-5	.	TGCGCCAGCAGCTACTATAGGAATCAAGAGACCCAGTACTTC	CASSYYRNQETQYF
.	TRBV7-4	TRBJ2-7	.	TGTGCCAGCAGCTTATCTCCGGGATCTCACTACGAGCAGTACTTC	CASSLSPGSHYEQYF
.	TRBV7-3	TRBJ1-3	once	TGTGCCAGCAGCTTAACTGGAAACACCATATATTTT	CASSLTGNTIYF
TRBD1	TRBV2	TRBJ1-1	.	TGTGCCAGCAGTACGCAGGGGGCGGGCACTGAAGCTTTCTTT	CASSTQGAGTEAFF
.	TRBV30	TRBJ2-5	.	TGTGCCTGGAGTGAACAGGGTCTTGAGACCCAGTACTTC	CAWSEQGLETQYF
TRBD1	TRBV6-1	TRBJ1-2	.	TGTGCCAGCAGTGCATTCCCGGGGGACAGGGTCGACTACACCTTC	CASSAFPGDRVDYTF